This T cell receptor beta chain was found in a study of blood T cell repertoires in COVID-19. Study in general: The United States, Italy and Spain provided the acute and convalescent COVID-19 samples.

Details on this clone: The sample holds other DNA sequences that translate to the same CDR3.

Profiled with immunoSEQ multiplex PCR; TCRdb holds only in-frame clones, not every one. The data show almost 20,000 clones, 70% to 90% seen once. V was pared by 1 base and J by 0 bases, with 12 bases between. The length of the CDR3 is 17 residues. Germline CDR1 reads MNHNS; CDR2 reads SASEGT. This chain joins TRBV6-1 and TRBJ1-4; D perhaps matches TRBD1 (5 bases). The material sequenced was peripheral blood. This receptor was taken from a human donor with active COVID-19. The donor label of this sample is uncertain. For the CDR3, the DNA is TGTGCCAGCAGTGAAGGATGGGGCTCCACAACTAATGAAAAACTGTTTTTT. Its translation is CASSEGWGSTTNEKLFF.